Sequencing of this T cell receptor beta chain was carried out in a study of T cell repertoires in cytomegalovirus infection. V lost 5 bases, J lost 4 bases, and 13 bases lay in between. The CDR3 extends over 14 amino acids. Per germline, CDR1 KGHDR and CDR2 SFDVKD. MiXCR, run by TCRdb on the reads, gives a single entry per CDR3 protein. The table has around 210,000 distinct CDR3 sequences, approximately 6.7% seen once; the top ten hold less than 7.5%. Ten or more counts support this clonotype. What was sequenced was PBMCs. This TCR derives from a human donor in good health (CMV status not recorded). Some clones in this sample may be carry-over from other donors' samples. V gene TRBV24-1 combines with J gene TRBJ1-1, with D hard to call. CDR3 sequence (DNA): TGTGCCACCAGTGGTGAATTTACGGGCACTGAAGCTTTCTTT. Its protein product is CATSGEFTGTEAFF.